The clone carrying this T cell receptor (beta chain) turned up a few times. The antigen is unknown. Alongside a J-beta primer mix, a sample-barcoded 5' primer served in a second PCR lasting 7 to 11 cycles. Template switching added a 12-random-nucleotide identifier to every cDNA molecule. TCRdb redid the calling of the 5' RACE reads with MiXCR, one entry per CDR3 protein. The sample yields 550,000 to 750,000 distinct CDR3 sequences, approximately 21% seen once. These data are taken from a study of blood T cells in healthy people across ages. Drawn from each donor were roughly 10 milliliters of peripheral blood. Total RNA extracted from each sample amounted to at least 5 micrograms. Study-wide results and caveats: Roughly linear declines in TCR beta diversity per million T cells occurred with age.

Per the germline V gene, CDR1 is LGHNA and CDR2 is YSLEER. The CDR3 consists of 17 residues. V lost 0 bases to trimming and J lost 1 base; unmatched junction nucleotides: 8. This receptor was identified in a man aged 70-80 years in good health. Sequencing was performed on blood. The chain is built from TRBV4-3 and TRBJ2-5; 7 nucleotides line up with TRBD1. The CDR3 DNA sequence: TGCGCCAGCAGCCAAGAACCGGGACAGAGGGTCCAAGAGACCCAGTACTTC. Its translation is CASSQEPGQRVQETQYF.